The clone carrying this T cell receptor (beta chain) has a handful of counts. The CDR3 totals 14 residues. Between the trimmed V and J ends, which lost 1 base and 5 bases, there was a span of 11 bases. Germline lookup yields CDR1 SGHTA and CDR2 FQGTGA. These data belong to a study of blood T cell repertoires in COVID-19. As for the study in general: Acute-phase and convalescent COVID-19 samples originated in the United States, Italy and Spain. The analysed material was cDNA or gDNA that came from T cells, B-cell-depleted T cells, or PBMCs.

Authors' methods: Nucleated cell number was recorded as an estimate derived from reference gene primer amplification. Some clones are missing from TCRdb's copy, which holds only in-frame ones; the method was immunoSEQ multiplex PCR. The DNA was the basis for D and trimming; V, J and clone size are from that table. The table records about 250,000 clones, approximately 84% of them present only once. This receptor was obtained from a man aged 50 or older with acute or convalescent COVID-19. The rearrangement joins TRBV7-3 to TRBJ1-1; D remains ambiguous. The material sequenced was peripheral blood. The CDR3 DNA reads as TGTGCCAGCAGCTTAATGATTCGGGGTACTGAAGCTTTCTTT. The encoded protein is CASSLMIRGTEAFF.